Sequencing of this TCR beta chain was carried out in a study of CD8 T cells in ankylosing spondylitis. General study points: Reportedly, disease-linked clones are significantly enriched in ankylosing spondylitis patients' matched synovial fluid. A TCR beta motif of about eight highly homologous variants seemed to mark ankylosing spondylitis blood. In reactive arthritis synovial fluid and blood, some motif variants had been reported before.

5'-RACE, quantitative and with molecular barcodes, yielded the TCR beta libraries. TCRdb reprocessed the 5' RACE reads with MiXCR, giving one entry per CDR3 protein. The sample contains about 340,000 distinct CDR3 sequences, 8% of which appear only once. On this clonotype itself: Its matching antigen is unknown.

The TCR sequence derives from a male donor with ankylosing spondylitis. The sequencing sample was made of blood, either unsorted or a sorted T cell fraction (not recorded which).

CDR3 protein: CASSPGGVGSYNEQFF. CDR3 sequence (DNA): TGTGCCAGCAGCCCCGGGGGGGTCGGCTCCTACAATGAGCAGTTCTTC. This chain links TRBV7-2 with TRBJ2-1; TRBD2 aligns across 8 bases. The trim removed 5 bases at V and 0 bases at J, leaving 6 bases unmatched. This CDR3 spans 16 amino acids. Germline V lookup: CDR1 SGHTA, CDR2 FQGNSA.